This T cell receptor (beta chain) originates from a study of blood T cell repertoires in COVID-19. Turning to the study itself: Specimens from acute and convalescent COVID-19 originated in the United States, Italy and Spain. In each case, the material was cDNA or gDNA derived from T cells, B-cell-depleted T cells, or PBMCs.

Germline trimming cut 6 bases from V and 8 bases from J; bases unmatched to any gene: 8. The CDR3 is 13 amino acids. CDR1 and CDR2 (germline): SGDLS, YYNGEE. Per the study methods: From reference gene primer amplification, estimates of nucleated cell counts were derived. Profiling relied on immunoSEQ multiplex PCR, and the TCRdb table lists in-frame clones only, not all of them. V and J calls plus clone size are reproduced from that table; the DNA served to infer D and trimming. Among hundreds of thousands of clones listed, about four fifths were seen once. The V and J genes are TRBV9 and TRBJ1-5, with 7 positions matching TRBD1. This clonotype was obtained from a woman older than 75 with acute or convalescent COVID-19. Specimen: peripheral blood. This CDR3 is CASNGKGAEPQHF. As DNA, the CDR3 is TGTGCCAGCAACGGCAAGGGGGCCGAGCCCCAGCATTTT.